This passage covers 9 T cell receptor beta chains from one sample sequenced in a study of blood T cell repertoires in COVID-19. Clones were sequenced by immunoSEQ multiplex PCR, and TCRdb holds only the in-frame ones, with some missing. This repertoire shows roughly 100,000 clones, nearly 90% found once; its top ten account for roughly 3%. Sequencing was performed on peripheral blood. The origin of the receptors is a man aged 45 to 65 in a cohort sampled during active COVID-19.

As to this clone: The same CDR3 is also encoded by other DNA sequences in this sample. The chain joins TRBV5-1 to TRBJ2-5; D not certain. CDR1 is SGHRS and CDR2 is YFSETQ in the germline V gene. Trimming removed 4 bases from V and 0 bases from J, with 4 bases in between. The CDR3 extends over 12 amino acids. The CDR3 reads CASSRDQETQYF. The CDR3 nucleotides are TGCGCCAGCAGCCGAGACCAAGAGACCCAGTACTTC.

V usage is TRBV28 and J usage is TRBJ2-2; D ambiguous. CDR1 is MDHEN and CDR2 is SYDVKM in the germline V gene. With 6 bases removed from V and 1 base from J, the gap between germline ends came to 12 bases. The CDR3 has 15 amino acids. CDR3 protein: CASSLAGLNTGELFF. The CDR3 DNA is TGTGCCAGCAGCCTCGCTGGGCTGAACACCGGGGAGCTGTTTTTT.

This sequence joins TRBV7-9 and TRBJ2-7; TRBD1 is a possible D gene (5 bases). The V end was cut by 5 bases, the J end by 9 bases, with 23 bases between. The CDR3 has 15 residues. Germline V lookup: CDR1 SEHNR, CDR2 FQNEAQ (reference sequence). This CDR3 reads CASSPRPMWGDVQYF. In DNA, the CDR3 is TGTGCCAGCAGCCCCCGACCTATGTGGGGCGATGTGCAGTACTTC.

V gene TRBV3-1 (or the pseudogene TRBV3-2) combines with J gene TRBJ2-7; possible D gene TRBD1, 5 bases. With 4 bases removed from V and 10 bases from J, the gap between germline ends came to 14 bases. The CDR3 is 12 amino acids. Germline-derived CDR1 and CDR2 are LGHDT and YNNKEL (reference sequence). The CDR3 bases are TGTGCCAGCAGCCCGAACGGCAGGGAACAGTACGTC. Amino acid sequence: CASSPNGREQYV.

The rearrangement links TRBV7-3 to TRBJ2-3; D remains ambiguous. The V gene's germline CDR1 is SGHTA and CDR2 FQGTGA. Trimming shortened V by 7 bases and J by 0 bases, and 8 bases separated the two germline ends. This CDR3 spans 13 amino acids. CDR3 coding DNA: TGTGCCAGCACTAGAACTAGCACAGATACGCAGTATTTT. This codes for CASTRTSTDTQYF.

This chain connects TRBV5-6 to TRBJ2-1; the match to TRBD1 covers 7 bases. The CDR3 extends over 18 amino acids. V was clipped by 0 bases and J by 1 base; unmatched bases: 10. CDR1 SGHDT and CDR2 YYEEEE come from the germline V gene. DNA of the CDR3: TGTGCCAGCAGCTTGGCCTGGACAGGCATCGTATCCTACAATGAGCAGTTCTTC. Protein: CASSLAWTGIVSYNEQFF.

The chain uses TRBV5-4 and TRBJ2-6; TRBD1 might be the D (6 bases). Germline V gene sequence: CDR1 SGHNT, CDR2 YYREEE (reference sequence). Deletions cut 4 bases from V and 0 bases from J, with 8 bases between. This CDR3 contains 15 residues. Here the CDR3 reads CASSPQGSGANVLTF. CDR3 nucleotide sequence: TGTGCCAGCAGCCCACAGGGCTCTGGGGCCAACGTCCTGACTTTC.

The chain employs TRBV5-1 and TRBJ1-1; D is ambiguous. The germline gives CDR1 SGHRS, CDR2 YFSETQ. V lost 1 base to trimming and J lost 1 base, with 14 bases between them. There are 16 residues in the CDR3. In DNA, the CDR3 is TGCGCCAGCAGCTTGACCCCCGGGATCCGGAACACTGAAGCTTTCTTT. It encodes CASSLTPGIRNTEAFF.

The chain uses TRBV6-6 and TRBJ2-5, with a tentative D call TRBD2 (6 bases). V was pared by 2 bases and J by 1 base, with 14 bases between. Germline V CDR1 and CDR2: MNHNY, SVGAGI (reference sequence). The CDR3 covers 16 residues. CDR3 protein: CASSYGGAGPQETQYF. The CDR3 DNA reads TGTGCCAGCAGTTACGGCGGGGCGGGGCCCCAAGAGACCCAGTACTTC.